This TCR beta chain is from a study of Graves' ophthalmopathy and Graves' hyperthyroidism (dated by TCRdb to the late 2010s). With respect to the entire study: Peripheral blood samples were taken at the time of initial diagnosis, before any treatment was given. The study used signatures of the TCR beta repertoire to tell Graves' ophthalmopathy apart from Graves' hyperthyroidism and to predict which patients would progress to ophthalmopathy. In total, 135 blood samples were TCR-sequenced: fewer than 50 ophthalmopathy, around 75 hyperthyroidism and 17 hyperthyroidism-to-ophthalmopathy patients. A discovery set of 90 to 100 patients (43 ophthalmopathy, about 58 stable hyperthyroidism) was enrolled to explore V-J signatures distinguishing ophthalmopathy from hyperthyroidism. An independent validation cohort was composed of some 18 hyperthyroidism patients and over 15 patients who later progressed from hyperthyroidism to ophthalmopathy. In about 6 hyperthyroidism patients, the T-cell repertoire of thyroid tissue was compared with the T-cell repertoire of blood. After sampling, hyperthyroidism patients received methimazole starting at 30 mg daily, and ophthalmopathy patients received high-dose intravenous methylprednisolone. The roughly 90 discovery patients were divided at random into training and test sets in a 7:3 ratio.

Summary of the overall study and its limitations: Sample size was not statistically predetermined, and group allocation was not concealed from the investigators. In cross-validation, the 13-signature model distinguished ophthalmopathy from stable hyperthyroidism with 85% to 90% sensitivity and about 84% specificity, and in the test set the corresponding values were 80% and 75%. Most expanded thyroid clonotypes with frequency above 0.001 were also detected in blood, suggesting blood repertoires may reflect the thyroid immune response. In validation, the model predicted ophthalmopathy progression with 70.59% sensitivity and roughly 78% specificity; about a dozen predicted patients were CT-confirmed with GO in a median of approximately 6.5 months.

This clonotype was recorded at least ten times. Its antigen remains undetermined. No much larger clone exists at a distance of one base, and base qualities are not known. TCR beta CDR3 regions were amplified from RNA transcripts for repertoire sequencing. A first-round RT-PCR used HTBI primers with the Qiagen OneStep RT-PCR kit, followed by a second-round multiplex PCR, size selection and purification. Libraries were sequenced on an Illumina HiSeq2000 using paired-end 100 bp reads. In the source study's methods: SOAPnuke was used to process the reads, throwing out any read that had adapters, had uncalled bases, had a mean Phred below 15, or lacked an exact constant-primer or identifier match. High-quality paired reads were merged with COPE v1.2.5. Clonotypes were defined as unique nucleotide sequences and were aligned to IMGT TRB V, D and J references using MiTCR v1.1. The analysis was limited to V-J combinations with a frequency above 0.0001, which together covered 99.2% of repertoires. For each V-J combination, a TCR clonal expansion and chaos score was defined as the ratio of F50 clonal expansion to chaos observed in the TCRdist matrix. Welch's t-statistics and random forest were used to reduce the features to about twelve V-J combinations, which were then used as input to a naive Bayes classifier. The similarity between thyroid and blood repertoires was quantified using the Morisita-Horn index. TCRdb reanalyzed the raw reads on its own, using fastp at Q25 for trimming and MiXCR for clone calling, and kept in-frame beta chains. Rows are combined by CDR3 protein, so each entry shows the most common genes and DNA. The V and J calls were not made by the authors but by TCRdb's processing. Present in this sample are 150,000 to 200,000 distinct CDR3 sequences, roughly two fifths of which were seen just once. 5.8% of the sample is in the top ten clones.

CDR1 and CDR2 (SGHTA, FQGNSA) derive from the germline V gene. The germline ends are 4 bases apart after V is trimmed by 0 bases and J by 5 bases. The CDR3, cysteine through phenylalanine, is 13 amino acids long. Only the CDR3 part of the read is kept: 39 bases, read in frame from the first base. Ophthalmopathy patients were characterized by moderately to severely active disease, a Clinical Activity Score of at least 3, a NOSPECS grade of at least 4, and a disease duration under 3 months. Patients with other autoimmune diseases, uncontrolled infections, pregnancy or lactation were excluded from the study. Diagnosis was based on clinical symptoms, serum thyroxine, TRAb, thyroid ultrasound and orbital computed tomography. PBMCs were isolated from approximately 10 ml of fresh peripheral blood by Ficoll-Paque density gradient centrifugation. Total RNA was extracted with Trizol reagent and quality-checked on an Agilent 2100 Bioanalyzer.

Sequences were obtained from peripheral blood. Here the chain combines TRBV7-2 and TRBJ2-2, with the identity of the D gene unclear. This receptor was identified in a woman aged 40-49 years with Graves' ophthalmopathy. Donor details come from another sample of the same person, matched by shared clones. The DNA sequence follows: TGTGCCAGCAGCTTAGCGCAGACCGGGGAGCTGTTTTTT. It codes for CASSLAQTGELFF.